Presented here are 18 T cell receptor beta chains from one specimen sequenced in a study of shared clonotypes between healthy human individuals. Measured with immunoSEQ multiplex PCR; TCRdb has only the in-frame clones, and not every one. The table records 550,000 to 850,000 clones, approximately 79% of them present only once. Material: memory CD4+ T cells sorted from blood. The subset is: CD45RA-negative fraction. Receptors originate from a woman younger than 45 in good health.

The CDR3 nucleotides are TGTGCCAGCAACATTGTCTTGAGTGCGCAGTATTTT. Amino acids: CASNIVLSAQYF. The chain has TRBV2 and TRBJ2-3; no clear D. Germline V gene lookup returns CDR1 SNHLY and CDR2 FYNNEI. This CDR3 comprises 12 residues. Trimming took 7 bases from V and 10 from J, leaving 15 bases between them.

The chain employs TRBV25-1 and TRBJ2-7; TRBD2 aligns across 15 bases. Trimming removed 2 bases from V and 4 bases from J; junction bases left unmatched: 6. The CDR3 extends over 17 amino acids. The germline V gene encodes CDR1 MGHDK and CDR2 SYGVNS. This CDR3 reads CASSEPGLAGGLYEQYF. The CDR3 bases are TGTGCCAGCAGTGAACCGGGACTAGCGGGAGGACTGTACGAGCAGTACTTC.

The chain recombines TRBV9 with TRBJ1-2; D unresolved. The CDR3 has 15 amino acids. The germline V gene encodes CDR1 SGDLS and CDR2 YYNGEE. Trimming pared 4 bases from V and 4 bases from J, leaving 17 bases between. CDR3 sequence reads: CASSPQEGVLYGYTF. CDR3 in DNA: TGTGCCAGCAGCCCCCAGGAGGGTGTACTCTATGGCTACACCTTC.

This clone occurred a few times. The J gene is TRBJ2-1, the V gene TRBV11-3, with D perhaps matching TRBD1 (5 bases). Deletions cut 1 base from V and 5 bases from J, with 12 bases between. CDR3 length: 15 amino acids. Germline CDR1 reads SGHNT; CDR2 reads YENEEA. Here the CDR3 reads CASSLGQISNNEQFF. CDR3 DNA sequence: TGTGCCAGCAGCTTAGGACAGATATCGAACAATGAGCAGTTCTTC. The whole variable domain, filled in from reference TRBV11-3 and TRBJ2-1, reads EAGVVQSPRYKIIEKKQPVAFWCNPISGHNTLYWYLQNLGQGPELLIRYENEEAVDDSQLPKDRFSAERLKGVDSTLKIQPAELGDSAVYLCASSLGQISNNEQFFGPGTRLTVL.

The J gene is TRBJ2-1, the V gene TRBV28, with D perhaps TRBD2 (6 bases). CDR3 length equals 15 residues. Trimming cost V 3 bases and J 3 bases, with 12 bases left between them. The germline V gene has CDR1 MDHEN and CDR2 SYDVKM. The CDR3: CASSFGRELYNEQFF. CDR3 nucleotide sequence: TGTGCCAGCAGTTTTGGGCGGGAACTCTACAATGAGCAGTTCTTC.

Worth noting for this clone: Different DNA sequences within this sample yield the same CDR3. V and J are TRBV27 and TRBJ2-7, with 8 bases fitting TRBD2. Germline V lookup: CDR1 MNHEY, CDR2 SMNVEV (reference sequence). The junction had 4 bases not matched to a gene; V was cut back by 6 bases and J by 0 bases. The CDR3 is 14 amino acids. The CDR3 nucleotides are TGTGCCAGCAGCTTAGCGGGAAGCTCCTACGAGCAGTACTTC. The encoded protein is CASSLAGSSYEQYF.

The V and J genes are TRBV7-9 and TRBJ2-2, with TRBD1 matching 9 bases. J lost 4 bases, V lost 8 bases, and 11 bases had no gene match. Germline-derived CDR1 and CDR2 are SEHNR and FQNEAQ (reference sequence). This CDR3 has 16 residues. CDR3 in amino acids: CASRPTWDRATGELFF. The CDR3 region has the DNA TGTGCCAGCCGACCAACATGGGACAGGGCCACCGGGGAGCTGTTTTTT. The whole variable domain, remainder taken from reference TRBV7-9 and TRBJ2-2, is DTGVSQNPRHKITKRGQNVTFRCDPISEHNRLYWYRQTLGQGPEFLTYFQNEAQLEKSRLLSDRFSAERPKGSFSTLEIQRTEQGDSAMYLCASRPTWDRATGELFFGEGSRLTVL.

This clone was observed once. Other DNA sequences in the same sample also yield this CDR3. The chain couples TRBV5-1 to TRBJ2-5; TRBD1 agrees at 9 bases. Germline lookup yields CDR1 SGHRS and CDR2 YFSETQ. The CDR3 spans 14 residues. V lost 4 bases, J lost 2 bases, and 3 bases stayed unmatched. This chain's CDR3 is CASSSGQGQETQYF. CDR3 DNA: TGCGCCAGCAGCAGCGGACAGGGGCAAGAGACCCAGTACTTC.

The chain recombines TRBV6-1 with TRBJ2-7, with a tentative D call TRBD2 (5 bases). V was clipped by 2 bases and J by 10 bases, with 15 bases between them. The CDR3 is 13 amino acids. Looked up from germline, CDR1 is MNHNS and CDR2 is SASEGT. DNA for the CDR3: TGTGCCAGCAGTGAAAGGGAGACACTGAGACAGTACTTC. This encodes CASSERETLRQYF.

V usage is TRBV19 and J usage is TRBJ2-7, with 7 bases identical to TRBD1. CDR1 LNHDA and CDR2 SQIVND come from the germline V gene (reference sequence). The trim removed 8 bases at V and 3 bases at J, leaving 7 bases unmatched. This CDR3 comprises 13 residues. The DNA for the CDR3 is TGTGCCAGTTCCCGGACAGGAAGCTACGAGCAGTACTTC. Translation: CASSRTGSYEQYF.

The J gene is TRBJ1-2, the V gene TRBV30; 8 positions agree with TRBD1. There are 14 residues in the CDR3. Germline V gives CDR1 GTSNPN, CDR2 SVGIG (reference sequence). Unmatched junction bases numbered 7, after V lost 4 bases and J lost 3 bases. The CDR3 bases are TGTGCCTGGACCGGAGGACAGGGCTACTATGGCTACACCTTC. The encoded protein is CAWTGGQGYYGYTF.

The chain carries TRBV27 and TRBJ2-7; 10 bases map to TRBD2. Losses at the gene ends were 3 bases for V and 1 base for J; bases not matched to a gene: 9. CDR1 is MNHEY and CDR2 is SMNVEV in the germline V gene (reference sequence). CDR3 length: 17 residues. For the CDR3, the DNA is TGTGCCAGCAGTTTTTTCGCTAGCGGGAGCACATCCTACGAGCAGTACTTC. Protein product: CASSFFASGSTSYEQYF.

The genes are TRBV29-1 and TRBJ2-5, with D possibly TRBD1 on 5 matching bases. The V end lost 3 bases, the J end lost 2 bases, and 10 bases lay between the germline ends. CDR3 size: 13 residues. Germline V gives CDR1 SQVTM, CDR2 ANQGSEA. The CDR3 DNA reads as TGCAGCGTTGACGACAGCATACAAGAGACCCAGTACTTC. Translating it yields CSVDDSIQETQYF.

The V gene is TRBV27, the J gene TRBJ1-4; TRBD1 matches 10 bases. The CDR3 is 13 amino acids. Germline V gene lookup returns CDR1 MNHEY and CDR2 SMNVEV (reference sequence). V lost 8 bases and J lost 4; bases outside the gene matches: 1. For the CDR3, the DNA is TGTGCCAGCTGGGACAGGGGTAATGAAAAACTGTTTTTT. Protein: CASWDRGNEKLFF.

CDR3 residues: CASSESGGGDTQYF. CDR3 nucleotide sequence: TGCGCCAGCAGTGAGTCTGGCGGGGGAGATACGCAGTATTTT. This rearrangement joins TRBV10-2 to TRBJ2-3; 7 bases align to TRBD2. The CDR3 has 14 amino acids. The ends lost 0 bases at V and 5 bases at J; junction bases unmatched: 2. Per the germline V gene, CDR1 is WSHSY and CDR2 is SAAADI.

The genes are TRBV5-5 and TRBJ2-5; tentatively, D is TRBD2 (6 bases). V lost 4 bases and J lost 0, with 7 bases in between. In germline, CDR1 is SGHKS, CDR2 YYEKEE (reference sequence). The CDR3 runs to 13 residues. In DNA form, the CDR3 reads TGTGCCAGCAGCGGGACTTACCAAGAGACCCAGTACTTC. Protein sequence: CASSGTYQETQYF.

In this sample, this clone turned up once. The V and J genes are TRBV30 and TRBJ1-3, with D uncertain. The CDR3 is 13 amino acids. Germline V lookup: CDR1 GTSNPN, CDR2 SVGIG (reference sequence). Trimming removed 4 bases at V and 0 bases at J, with 7 bases between. The CDR3 DNA is TGTGCCTGGACTCGGATCTCTGGAAACACCATATATTTT. Protein: CAWTRISGNTIYF. Together with reference TRBV30 and TRBJ1-3, the CDR3 gives the full variable domain: SQTIHQWPATLVQPVGSPLSLECTVEGTSNPNLYWYRQAAGRGLQLLFYSVGIGQISSEVPQNLSASRPQDRQFILSSKKLLLSDSGFYLCAWTRISGNTIYFGEGSWLTVV.

The gene calls are TRBV6-8 and TRBJ2-1, with 7 bases identical to TRBD1. V dropped 2 bases and J dropped 4; count of bases not matched to a gene: 8. The CDR3 is made up of 16 amino acids. Germline V gene lookup returns CDR1 MNHGY and CDR2 SAAAGT. The CDR3 region has the DNA TGTGCCAGCAGTTACAAAAGACAGGGATCTTACAATGAGCAGTTCTTC. Its translation is CASSYKRQGSYNEQFF.